The source of this T cell receptor (beta chain) is a study of cytomegalovirus exposure and HLA in healthy donors. Whole-study findings and limits: Cytomegalovirus association was assigned to about 150 TCR beta chains. Reported findings show TCR beta sequences accurately forecast HLA-A and HLA-B alleles in most subjects.

Regarding donors, all were healthy bone marrow donors. PCR amplification relied on 60 Vbeta primers (plus 13 Jbeta primers). Libraries were prepared by immunoSEQ multiplex PCR; TCRdb keeps only in-frame clonotypes and omits some of them. Among 100,000 to 150,000 clones, 70% to 85% were seen once, and the ten largest hold roughly 1.2%. The CDR3 is 15 amino acids. The V segment lost 3 bases and the J segment 6 bases; nucleotides outside the gene matches: 13. Germline CDR1 GTSNPN, CDR2 SVGIG (reference sequence). As for this clone: The antigen remains unidentified.

Sequenced input: PBMCs. V gene TRBV30 combines with J gene TRBJ2-7; 8 positions match TRBD1. This TCR came from a boy younger than 18 in good health and CMV-seronegative. As DNA, the CDR3 is TGTGCCTGGAGCCGAACCGGGGACAGGTATGGCGAGCAGTACTTC. Residues: CAWSRTGDRYGEQYF.